The 13 T cell receptor beta chains reported below all come from one sample, sequenced in a study of post-analysis software for immune sequencing data (dated by TCRdb to 2013 to 2016). Overall study results and their limits: A handful of TRBV segments, including TRBV5-6, TRBV5-1 and TRBV20-1, were significantly more frequent in patients than controls.

Antigen specificity for these receptors is unknown. Receptor libraries were prepared by PCR. The instrument given in TCRdb is Illumina HiSeq 2500. Unique molecular identifiers were incorporated into TCR beta cDNA libraries to reduce PCR and sequencing biases. TCRdb redid the processing of the public reads, applying fastp at Q25 and MiXCR, and retained in-frame beta chains. Identical CDR3 protein sequences are pooled into one entry, listed with their most common genes and DNA. The sample table shows 820,000 or so distinct CDR3 sequences, and around 53% are seen once. The biggest ten clones account for roughly 4.4% of the sample. Sequenced: blood. The source is a girl between 10 and 17 years old with multiple sclerosis.

The chain has TRBV4-2 and TRBJ2-5, with D uncertain. V lost 2 bases to trimming and J lost 1 base, with 8 bases between them. Germline V gene data show CDR1 as LGHNA and CDR2 as YNFKEQ. The CDR3 totals 14 residues. CDR3 sequence: CASSQTKGQETQYF. CDR3 bases: TGTGCCAGCAGCCAAACTAAAGGCCAAGAGACCCAGTACTTC.

This clonotype was seen once. The chain couples TRBV5-5 to TRBJ2-1; maybe TRBD2 (6 bases). The CDR3 is made up of 12 amino acids. The V gene lost 4 bases and the J gene lost 9 bases, with 11 bases spanning the gap. In germline, CDR1 is SGHKS, CDR2 YYEKEE (reference sequence). This CDR3 reads CASSIGTFEQFF. The DNA for the CDR3 is TGTGCCAGCAGCATCGGGACTTTTGAGCAGTTCTTC. Full variable domain (rest looked up from reference TRBV5-5 and TRBJ2-1): DAGVTQSPTHLIKTRGQQVTLRCSPISGHKSVSWYQQVLGQGPQFIFQYYEKEERGRGNFPDRFSARQFPNYSSELNVNALLLGDSALYLCASSIGTFEQFFGPGTRLTVL.

This clonotype was counted between two and nine times. The chain recombines TRBV29-1 with TRBJ2-5, with 7 bases aligning to TRBD1. V shed 0 bases, J shed 4 bases, and the junction held 5 bases outside the gene matches. The CDR3 is 14 amino acids. From germline, CDR1 is SQVTM and CDR2 ANQGSEA. In DNA, the CDR3 is TGCAGCGTTGAAGATAGGAACAGGGGAGAGACCCAGTACTTC. Translating it yields CSVEDRNRGETQYF.

CDR3 nucleotides: TGCAGCGTTGAACCGGGACTAGCGGGTTACAATGAGCAGTTCTTC. Its translation: CSVEPGLAGYNEQFF. V gene TRBV29-1 combines with J gene TRBJ2-1; 12 bases match TRBD2. This CDR3 has 15 residues. The germline gives CDR1 SQVTM, CDR2 ANQGSEA. V lost 2 bases, J lost 4 bases, and 3 bases stayed unmatched.

This clonotype was recorded a few times. The V and J genes are TRBV10-3 and TRBJ2-7, with 7 bases that match TRBD1. J gave up 3 bases and V 3 bases, and 8 bases lay outside the gene matches. The germline V gene has CDR1 ENHRY and CDR2 SYGVKD. The CDR3 is made up of 15 amino acids. CDR3 residues: CAISDRWGQNYEQYF. CDR3 in DNA: TGTGCCATCAGTGACCGGTGGGGACAGAACTACGAGCAGTACTTC.

This chain links TRBV12-5 with TRBJ2-5, with a tentative D call TRBD2 (5 bases). CDR3 length: 14 residues. Trimming left V 0 bases short and J 11 bases short, with 16 bases between. The germline gives CDR1 LGHNT, CDR2 FRNRAP. Here the CDR3 reads CASGLVWETGEQYF. DNA for the CDR3: TGTGCTAGTGGTTTGGTATGGGAGACCGGGGAGCAGTACTTC.

The chain combines TRBV9 with TRBJ1-2, with D possibly being TRBD1 (6 bases). This CDR3 is 15 amino acids long. Trimming took off 4 bases at V and 7 bases at J, with 20 bases between the two ends. Germline CDR1 is SGDLS and CDR2 is YYNGEE. The CDR3 protein is CASSSRREGVFGYTF. CDR3 nucleotide sequence: TGTGCCAGCAGCTCCCGCCGAGAGGGGGTGTTTGGCTACACCTTC. Drawing the rest from reference TRBV9 and TRBJ1-2, the complete variable domain is DSGVTQTPKHLITATGQRVTLRCSPRSGDLSVYWYQQSLDQGLQFLIQYYNGEERAKGNILERFSAQQFPDLHSELNLSSLELGDSALYFCASSSRREGVFGYTFGSGTRLTVV.

This chain connects TRBV11-3 to TRBJ2-3; D uncertain. The length of the CDR3 is 15 residues. Germline loops: CDR1 SGHNT, CDR2 YENEEA. Between the trimmed V and J ends, which lost 0 bases and 6 bases, there was a span of 13 bases. The CDR3 DNA sequence: TGTGCCAGCAGCTTAGATCCAGGCCTTGGGGATACGCAGTATTTT. Its protein product is CASSLDPGLGDTQYF.

The V and J genes are TRBV15 and TRBJ2-7; D gene uncertain. The CDR3 loop spans 12 amino acids. Germline V CDR1 and CDR2: LNHNV, YYDKDF (reference sequence). With 9 bases removed from V and 1 base from J, the gap between germline ends came to 10 bases. The CDR3 loop reads CATRGRSYEQYF. In DNA form, the CDR3 reads TGTGCCACGAGAGGTCGGTCCTACGAGCAGTACTTC.

CDR3 sequence (DNA): TGTGCCAGCAACTCCGGTAGGGACACTGAAGCTTTCTTT. Translation gives CASNSGRDTEAFF. The chain recombines TRBV12-3 or TRBV12-4 with TRBJ1-1; unclear D gene. The length of the CDR3 is 13 residues. The V end was cut by 7 bases, the J end by 3 bases, with 12 bases between.

This chain links TRBV12-3 or TRBV12-4 with TRBJ2-2; D ambiguous. The CDR3 has 13 residues. Trimming removed 5 bases from V and 4 bases from J, with 8 bases in between. The CDR3 loop is CASSRSFTGELFF. The CDR3, as DNA: TGTGCCAGCAGTCGCAGTTTCACCGGGGAGCTGTTTTTT.

The V and J genes are TRBV7-9 and TRBJ2-7, with 12 bases aligning to TRBD1. V was clipped by 5 bases and J by 4 bases; unmatched bases: 9. The CDR3 has 16 amino acids. Germline CDR1 is SEHNR and CDR2 is FQNEAQ (reference sequence). This CDR3 is CASSPLGQGAAYEQYF. CDR3 nucleotide sequence: TGTGCCAGCAGCCCCCTGGGACAGGGGGCAGCGTACGAGCAGTACTTC. The whole variable domain, remainder taken from reference TRBV7-9 and TRBJ2-7, is DTGVSQNPRHKITKRGQNVTFRCDPISEHNRLYWYRQTLGQGPEFLTYFQNEAQLEKSRLLSDRFSAERPKGSFSTLEIQRTEQGDSAMYLCASSPLGQGAAYEQYFGPGTRLTVT.

This clonotype was seen more than once but under ten times. V and J are TRBV6-2 or TRBV6-3 and TRBJ2-1, with TRBD2 matching over 12 bases. The CDR3 is made up of 15 amino acids. CDR1 is MNHEY, CDR2 SVGEGT, per germline. The trim removed 5 bases at V and 10 bases at J, leaving 9 bases unmatched. CDR3 amino acids: CASSPPGLAGKEQFF. Written as DNA, the CDR3 is TGTGCCAGCAGTCCACCGGGACTAGCGGGTAAGGAGCAGTTCTTC.